The 30 T cell receptor beta chains in this list originate from one sample, sequenced in a study of blood T cell repertoires in COVID-19. The data were produced by immunoSEQ multiplex PCR, yet TCRdb's version contains in-frame clones alone and is incomplete. Of about 190,000 clones in the sample, around 85% were seen once. The sequencing input was peripheral blood. These receptors were taken from a man aged 30 to 45 with acute or convalescent COVID-19.

The chain uses TRBV7-2 and TRBJ2-7; tentatively, D is TRBD2 (6 bases). The V end was cut by 2 bases, the J end by 6 bases, with 14 bases between. The CDR3 contains 14 residues. Germline CDR1 reads SGHTA; CDR2 reads FQGNSA. The CDR3 sequence: CASSLTPFGGEQYF. CDR3 in DNA: TGTGCCAGCAGCTTAACCCCGTTCGGGGGCGAGCAGTACTTC.

This clone was detected once. The chain is built from TRBV28 and TRBJ1-6; TRBD1 matches 10 bases. The germline V gene encodes CDR1 MDHEN and CDR2 SYDVKM. The ends lost 4 bases at V and 9 bases at J; junction bases unmatched: 3. The CDR3 covers 14 residues. The CDR3 spells CASSSGTGASPLHF. CDR3 sequence (DNA): TGTGCCAGCAGTTCCGGGACAGGGGCTTCACCCCTCCACTTT.

In this sample, this clone turned up once. This rearrangement joins TRBV11-2 to TRBJ1-2; 7 bases are shared with TRBD1. Per germline, CDR1 SGHAT and CDR2 FQNNGV. V lost 6 bases and J lost 0; bases outside the gene matches: 10. This CDR3 is 16 amino acids long. The CDR3 here is CASRGQTYLANYGYTF. DNA of the CDR3: TGTGCCAGCAGGGGACAGACCTACCTCGCTAACTATGGCTACACCTTC.

The chain recombines TRBV10-3 with TRBJ2-1, with TRBD2 matching 12 bases. CDR3 size: 17 residues. Trimming at V came to 5 bases and at J to 9 bases, leaving 14 bases not matched to a gene. Per germline, CDR1 ENHRY and CDR2 SYGVKD. The DNA for the CDR3 is TGTGCCATCAGTACCTCAACCGGGACTAGCGGGTGGAGTGAGCAGTTCTTC. This translates into CAISTSTGTSGWSEQFF.

The chain combines TRBV6-1 with TRBJ1-6; the D gene is possibly TRBD1 (6 bases). The CDR3 consists of 16 residues. Germline lookup yields CDR1 MNHNS and CDR2 SASEGT. V lost 3 bases, J lost 10 bases, and 19 bases lay in between. The DNA for the CDR3 is TGTGCCAGCAGTGAGAGAGGGACATGGGCAGGGTCACCCCTCCACTTT. Amino acids: CASSERGTWAGSPLHF.

The count of this clone is one. The V call is TRBV20-1, the J call TRBJ2-7; perhaps TRBD1 as D (5 bases). The CDR3 sequence is 11 residues long. Germline V gives CDR1 DFQATT, CDR2 SNEGSKA (reference sequence). V lost 6 bases and J 5 bases, leaving 11 bases between the germline ends. DNA for the CDR3: TGCAGTGCCTCACAGGTCGACGAGCAGTACTTC. Its protein product is CSASQVDEQYF.

The chain has TRBV25-1 and TRBJ2-3; 7 nucleotides align to TRBD2. CDR3 length equals 14 residues. V lost 8 bases and J lost 0; bases outside the gene matches: 5. Germline CDR1 MGHDK, CDR2 SYGVNS. The CDR3 DNA reads as TGTGCCAGCTGCCTAGCGGAGAGCACAGATACGCAGTATTTT. This codes for CASCLAESTDTQYF.

V usage is TRBV11-2 and J usage is TRBJ2-7; TRBD1 matches 10 bases. The ends lost 5 bases at V and 6 bases at J; junction bases unmatched: 7. Germline-derived CDR1 and CDR2 are SGHAT and FQNNGV. CDR3 length equals 14 residues. The CDR3 DNA follows: TGTGCCAGCAGCAGAGACAGGGGGCAGGGCGAGCAGTACTTC. Its translation is CASSRDRGQGEQYF.

This sequence joins TRBV7-2 and TRBJ1-3, with D hard to call. The V gene's germline CDR1 is SGHTA and CDR2 FQGNSA. Trimming pared 4 bases from V and 0 bases from J, leaving 7 bases between. This CDR3 has 14 amino acids. Here the CDR3 reads CASSSTSSGNTIYF. The CDR3 bases are TGTGCCAGCAGCTCAACCAGCTCTGGAAACACCATATATTTT.

In this sample, this clone turned up once. The J gene is TRBJ2-3, the V gene TRBV2; TRBD1 agrees at 8 bases. V shed 7 bases and J 8 bases; nucleotides not matched to a gene: 17. The CDR3 sequence is 16 residues long. CDR1 and CDR2 from the germline V gene are SNHLY and FYNNEI. The CDR3, as DNA: TGTGCCAGCAAGTCCGAGTGGACAGGGAGGAGCGGTACGCAGTATTTT. Encoded protein: CASKSEWTGRSGTQYF.

The chain uses TRBV28 and TRBJ1-6; D remains ambiguous. Trimming stripped 5 bases from V and 12 bases from J, with 8 bases between. Germline CDR1 is MDHEN and CDR2 is SYDVKM. The CDR3 spans 11 residues. CDR3 loop: CASSPPGPLHF. The CDR3 DNA reads TGTGCCAGCAGTCCTCCGGGACCCCTCCACTTT.

CDR3 sequence reads: CASSLAGTEYEQYF. DNA of the CDR3: TGCGCCAGCAGCTTGGCCGGGACAGAATACGAGCAGTACTTC. The V gene is TRBV5-1, the J gene TRBJ2-7, with 7 bases identical to TRBD1. The V segment lost 0 bases and the J segment 4 bases; nucleotides outside the gene matches: 4. Per germline, CDR1 SGHRS and CDR2 YFSETQ. The CDR3 loop spans 14 amino acids.

Worth noting for this clone: At one end, the junction sequence differs from germline, possibly due to a read error. This chain connects TRBV20-1 to TRBJ2-1; 8 nucleotides line up with TRBD1. This CDR3 has 11 amino acids. Looked up from germline, CDR1 is DFQATT and CDR2 is SNEGSKA (reference sequence). The CDR3: CSALPGTGKIF. The CDR3 nucleotides read TGCAGTGCCCTTCCCGGGACAGGAAAAATCTTC.

The chain uses TRBV19 and TRBJ1-2, with a possible D match to TRBD1 (6 bases). Germline assignment: CDR1 LNHDA and CDR2 SQIVND (reference sequence). Trimming shortened V by 1 base and J by 4 bases, and 13 bases separated the two germline ends. This CDR3 is 15 amino acids long. The CDR3 DNA sequence: TGTGCCAGTAGTATAGTCGGCAGGGGCCCCTATGGCTACACCTTC. This translates into CASSIVGRGPYGYTF.

The genes are TRBV29-1 and TRBJ2-1; D not certain. The CDR3 contains 11 residues. The V and J ends lost 4 bases and 4 bases respectively, with 5 bases between them. Germline CDR1 SQVTM, CDR2 ANQGSEA. This CDR3 is CSVGAYNEQFF. The CDR3 DNA sequence: TGCAGCGTTGGGGCTTACAATGAGCAGTTCTTC.

This sequence joins TRBV19 and TRBJ1-6; 7 nucleotides match TRBD1. Germline assignment: CDR1 LNHDA and CDR2 SQIVND (reference sequence). V was pared by 1 base and J by 14 bases, with 14 bases of the junction left unmatched. The length of the CDR3 is 16 residues. The CDR3 here is CASSIGPTGTGEALHF. The CDR3, as DNA: TGTGCCAGTAGTATAGGACCGACAGGGACGGGGGAAGCCCTCCACTTT.

The rearrangement links TRBV19 to TRBJ2-7; 9 bases match TRBD1. The CDR3 loop spans 16 amino acids. Trimming at V came to 4 bases and at J to 5 bases, leaving 12 bases not matched to a gene. Germline V lookup: CDR1 LNHDA, CDR2 SQIVND (reference sequence). The CDR3 DNA sequence: TGTGCCAGTAGTACCCGGGACAGGGTGGTTCGGGACGAGCAGTACTTC. It encodes CASSTRDRVVRDEQYF.

This clone was observed a handful of times. This chain joins TRBV28 and TRBJ1-1; 7 nucleotides agree with TRBD1. CDR1 is MDHEN, CDR2 SYDVKM, per germline. This CDR3 is 14 amino acids long. V was clipped by 5 bases and J by 0 bases; unmatched bases: 3. CDR3 loop: CASSGGGLNTEAFF. The CDR3 DNA reads as TGTGCCAGCAGTGGAGGGGGCCTGAACACTGAAGCTTTCTTT.

V is TRBV7-9 and J is TRBJ1-6; maybe TRBD1 (6 bases). Trimming removed 2 bases at V and 5 bases at J, with 22 bases between. Germline lookup yields CDR1 SEHNR and CDR2 FQNEAQ (reference sequence). This CDR3 is 19 amino acids long. CDR3 amino acids: CASSLPGQMTNENNSPLHF. In DNA, the CDR3 is TGTGCCAGCAGCTTACCTGGACAGATGACCAACGAAAATAATTCACCCCTCCACTTT.

This rearrangement joins TRBV14 to TRBJ1-1, with TRBD1 matching over 9 bases. V was clipped by 3 bases and J by 9 bases; unmatched bases: 5. The CDR3 sequence is 13 residues long. Germline CDR1 and CDR2: SGHDN and FVKESK. As DNA, the CDR3 is TGTGCCAGCAGCCAGGCGACAGGGGGTAAAGCTTTCTTT. Residues: CASSQATGGKAFF. Looking up the rest from reference TRBV14 and TRBJ1-1 gives the full variable domain: EAGVTQFPSHSVIEKGQTVTLRCDPISGHDNLYWYRRVMGKEIKFLLHFVKESKQDESGMPNNRFLAERTGGTYSTLKVQPAELEDSGVYFCASSQATGGKAFFGQGTRLTVV.

The V call is TRBV24-1, the J call TRBJ1-4; D remains ambiguous. CDR1 and CDR2 (germline): KGHDR, SFDVKD. The CDR3 extends over 13 amino acids. V lost 4 bases to trimming and J lost 0 bases, with 2 bases between them. The CDR3 here is CATSDTTNEKLFF. The CDR3 region has the DNA TGTGCCACCAGTGACACAACTAATGAAAAACTGTTTTTT.

This clone appeared a single time. This sequence joins TRBV7-8 and TRBJ2-7; weak D call: TRBD2 (5 bases). The CDR3 sequence is 14 residues long. CDR1 and CDR2 (germline): SGHVS, FQNEAQ. V gave up 5 bases and J gave up 6 bases, with 17 bases separating them. CDR3 coding DNA: TGTGCCAGCAGCCGGCAGAGGTTGGGGAGCGAGCAGTACTTC. As protein: CASSRQRLGSEQYF.

This chain connects TRBV28 to TRBJ1-1; D ambiguous. Trimming took 5 bases from V and 0 from J, leaving 19 bases between them. Germline loops: CDR1 MDHEN, CDR2 SYDVKM. The CDR3 loop spans 17 amino acids. CDR3 loop: CASSPIGSTNMNTEAFF. In DNA, the CDR3 is TGTGCCAGCAGTCCGATAGGGAGTACCAACATGAACACTGAAGCTTTCTTT.

The chain uses TRBV11-3 and TRBJ2-5, with D tentatively TRBD2 (6 bases). The CDR3 runs to 15 residues. Trimming cost V 1 base and J 3 bases, with 12 bases left between them. CDR1 SGHNT and CDR2 YENEEA come from the germline V gene. The DNA of the CDR3 is TGTGCCAGCAGCTTAGGACTAGTGGGAAAAGAGACCCAGTACTTC. Its protein product is CASSLGLVGKETQYF.

The rearrangement joins TRBV28 to TRBJ1-5, with unresolved D. Germline V lookup: CDR1 MDHEN, CDR2 SYDVKM. The CDR3 consists of 13 residues. V shed 5 bases and J shed 0 bases, with 5 bases lying between them. CDR3 region: CASSQDSNQPQHF. The CDR3 DNA sequence: TGTGCCAGCAGTCAGGATAGCAATCAGCCCCAGCATTTT.

The chain carries TRBV3-1 (or the pseudogene TRBV3-2) and TRBJ1-1; possibly TRBD1 for D (6 bases). This CDR3 contains 15 residues. CDR1 and CDR2 from the germline V gene are LGHDT and YNNKEL (reference sequence). Trimming cost V 1 base and J 4 bases, with 13 bases left between them. CDR3 nucleotides: TGTGCCAGCAGCCAAGTGGCAGGGGAAGGCACTGAAGCTTTCTTT. Its protein is CASSQVAGEGTEAFF.

V usage is TRBV30 and J usage is TRBJ1-2; tentative D call: TRBD1 (6 bases). V was trimmed by 2 bases and J by 8 bases, leaving 12 bases between them. This CDR3 contains 12 residues. Germline V gene sequence: CDR1 GTSNPN, CDR2 SVGIG (reference sequence). Written as DNA, the CDR3 is TGTGCCTGGAGTTCACAGGGAAGAGGCTACACCTTC. Its translation is CAWSSQGRGYTF.

The chain joins TRBV10-3 to TRBJ2-7, with a possible D match to TRBD1 (5 bases). Trimming took 4 bases from V and 6 from J, leaving 10 bases between them. Looked up from germline, CDR1 is ENHRY and CDR2 is SYGVKD. The CDR3 totals 12 residues. The CDR3 is CAISGTRVEQYF. CDR3 bases: TGTGCCATCAGTGGGACCAGGGTCGAGCAGTACTTC.

The chain carries TRBV28 and TRBJ1-2, with TRBD1 as a possible D gene (6 bases). The V gene's germline CDR1 is MDHEN and CDR2 SYDVKM. V was cut by 3 bases and J by 4 bases, with 12 bases left in between. The CDR3 consists of 14 residues. The CDR3 here is CASSFRTVLYGYTF. The CDR3 nucleotides are TGTGCCAGCAGTTTCAGGACAGTACTCTATGGCTACACCTTC.

This clone was recorded once. This CDR3 is also generated by other DNA sequences in the sample. The chain uses TRBV5-6 and TRBJ2-3; D uncertain. The CDR3 contains 13 residues. The germline V and J ends were trimmed by 1 base and 2 bases, with 5 bases remaining between them. In germline, CDR1 is SGHDT, CDR2 YYEEEE. Written as DNA, the CDR3 is TGTGCCAGCAGCTTGTATTCCACAGATACGCAGTATTTT. It codes for CASSLYSTDTQYF.